The sequence of this T cell receptor (beta chain) was determined in a study of regulatory T cells in long-lasting Graves disease. In the study overall: Over 5 years of antithyroid drugs with positive TSH receptor antibodies was taken to mean persistent Graves' disease.

Libraries of TCR beta came from iRepertoire HTBI primers plus Arm-PCR of CDR3 regions. TCRdb re-called the multiplex PCR reads with MiXCR, one entry per CDR3 protein. The repertoire consists of around 400,000 distinct CDR3 sequences, with about a quarter occurring once and the leading ten covering about a quarter. Study-level findings and limits: Favored gene segments in persistent disease were TRBV28, TRBJ1-2 and TRBJ2-5. Limited samples may have lowered accuracy.

The time point here: persistent/refractory GD, antithyroid drugs over 5 years with positive TRAb. Making the TCR library involved RNA that had been extracted from PBMCs. The source of the patients was an endocrinology department in Xi'an, China. Of note for this clonotype: Antigen: not known.

Germline CDR1 reads ENHRY; CDR2 reads SYGVKD. The CDR3 consists of 13 residues. The V gene is TRBV10-3, the J gene TRBJ2-7; TRBD1 might be the D (7 bases). This material consisted of peripheral blood mononuclear cells (PBMCs), taken when the disease was refractory, from a patient treated with antithyroid drugs. The TCR sequence derives from a female donor with Graves disease. The DNA of the CDR3 is TGTGCTTCAGGGACAGCTAACGGGGGCGAGCAGTACTTC. This sequence encodes CASGTANGGEQYF.